This passage covers 20 T cell receptor beta chains from one sample sequenced in a study of T cell repertoires in cytomegalovirus infection. Which antigens these TCRs recognize remains unknown. TCRdb reprocessed the reads via MiXCR and lists one record per CDR3 protein. The sample holds roughly 800,000 distinct CDR3 sequences; under 35% are singletons and the top ten take about an eighth. The source was cultured CD8+ T cells from PBMCs, collected from culture after CMV antigen stimulation. These receptors all stem from a human donor in good health (CMV status not recorded). Some clones in this sample may be carry-over from other donors' samples.

This chain uses TRBV12-3 or TRBV12-4 with TRBJ2-7; tentative D call: TRBD2 (5 bases). With 5 bases removed from V and 11 bases from J, the gap between germline ends came to 13 bases. The length of the CDR3 is 11 residues. DNA for the CDR3: TGTGCCAGCAGTCCATCCGGGGTGAAGTACTTC. Its translation: CASSPSGVKYF.

The chain uses TRBV18 and TRBJ1-2, with D perhaps matching TRBD1 (6 bases). This CDR3 has 14 amino acids. Looked up from germline, CDR1 is KGHSH and CDR2 is LQKENI. Deletions cut 4 bases from V and 2 bases from J, with 11 bases between. For the CDR3, the DNA is TGTGCCAGCTCACTTCGACAGGCCAACTATGGCTACACCTTC. It translates to CASSLRQANYGYTF.

This clonotype has only a few counts. J is TRBJ2-3 and V is TRBV27; 14 bases agree with TRBD2. Germline loops: CDR1 MNHEY, CDR2 SMNVEV (reference sequence). The junction had 9 bases not matched to a gene; V was cut back by 1 base and J by 6 bases. This CDR3 spans 18 amino acids. The CDR3 is CASSLYPPTSGGVDTQYF. The CDR3 DNA reads as TGTGCCAGCAGTTTATACCCCCCGACTAGCGGGGGGGTCGATACGCAGTATTTT.

The chain carries TRBV15 and TRBJ2-3, with 9 bases that match TRBD2. The CDR3 sequence is 17 residues long. The germline V gene encodes CDR1 LNHNV and CDR2 YYDKDF (reference sequence). Unmatched junction bases numbered 7, after V lost 0 bases and J lost 3 bases. The CDR3 protein is CATSRDLLAGRTDTQYF. The DNA for the CDR3 is TGTGCCACCAGCAGAGATCTGCTAGCGGGGAGGACAGATACGCAGTATTTT. Together with reference TRBV15 and TRBJ2-3, the CDR3 gives the full variable domain: DAMVIQNPRYQVTQFGKPVTLSCSQTLNHNVMYWYQQKSSQAPKLLFHYYDKDFNNEADTPDNFQSRRPNTSFCFLDIRSPGLGDTAMYLCATSRDLLAGRTDTQYFGPGTRLTVL.

The chain joins TRBV24-1 to TRBJ1-2, with TRBD1 as a possible D gene (6 bases). This CDR3 contains 13 residues. The germline V gene encodes CDR1 KGHDR and CDR2 SFDVKD. Trimming left V 3 bases short and J 5 bases short, with 9 bases between. The CDR3 reads CATSDGGTYGYTF. CDR3 nucleotide sequence: TGTGCCACCAGTGATGGAGGGACATATGGCTACACCTTC.

The rearrangement uses TRBV7-9 and TRBJ2-7; 7 positions match TRBD1. The CDR3 runs 14 residues. CDR1 is SEHNR, CDR2 FQNEAQ, per germline (reference sequence). The V segment lost 6 bases and the J segment 2 bases; nucleotides outside the gene matches: 7. The CDR3 DNA reads TGTGCCAGCAGTTCGACAGGGTGGACCTACGAGCAGTACTTC. Residues: CASSSTGWTYEQYF.

This clonotype occurred a few times. The CDR3 DNA sequence: TGTGCCAGTTCCCGACCCAAACTCGGCACTGAAGCTTTCTTT. Its protein is CASSRPKLGTEAFF. V usage is TRBV6-1 and J usage is TRBJ1-1; the D is unclear. This CDR3 contains 14 residues. Germline CDR1 and CDR2: MNHNS and SASEGT. V was shortened by 9 bases and J by 4 bases, with 18 bases between the two germline ends.

J is TRBJ2-3 and V is TRBV6-2 or TRBV6-3; the D is unclear. Trimming took off 8 bases at V and 0 bases at J, with 12 bases between the two ends. The CDR3 loop spans 14 amino acids. Germline V gene lookup returns CDR1 MNHEY and CDR2 SVGEGT. This chain's CDR3 is CASLGRISTDTQYF. The CDR3 DNA sequence: TGTGCCAGCCTGGGTAGGATAAGCACAGATACGCAGTATTTT.

This clonotype has ten or more counts. The genes are TRBV12-3 or TRBV12-4 and TRBJ1-5; no definite D call. This CDR3 comprises 14 residues. Trimming cost V 6 bases and J 7 bases, with 16 bases left between them. CDR3 sequence: CASRPKGGVQPQHF. CDR3 DNA sequence: TGTGCCAGCAGACCAAAGGGTGGTGTACAGCCCCAGCATTTT.

This chain connects TRBV20-1 to TRBJ2-1, with 15 bases identical to TRBD2. The germline V gene has CDR1 DFQATT and CDR2 SNEGSKA (reference sequence). V lost 0 bases, J lost 10 bases, and 13 bases stayed unmatched. The CDR3 has 18 amino acids. The CDR3 DNA sequence: TGCAGTGCTAGAGATCAAGGGACTAGCGGGGGGCTCACCAGGGAGCAGTTCTTC. It yields the protein CSARDQGTSGGLTREQFF.

This clonotype was seen more than once but under ten times. The chain uses TRBV5-1 and TRBJ1-1; tentative D call: TRBD1 (5 bases). The CDR3 sequence is 14 residues long. V gave up 3 bases and J gave up 5 bases, with 14 bases separating them. The germline CDR1 and CDR2 sequences are SGHRS and YFSETQ. The DNA of the CDR3 is TGCGCCAGCAGCTCACGGGGGTTATTAACTGAAGCTTTCTTT. Translation: CASSSRGLLTEAFF.

This clonotype was detected once. V is TRBV12-3 or TRBV12-4 and J is TRBJ2-5, with 11 nucleotides matching TRBD2. V dropped 6 bases and J dropped 4; count of bases not matched to a gene: 7. This CDR3 comprises 15 residues. In DNA form, the CDR3 reads TGTGCCAGCAGAAGTAGCGGGGGGGCCTTAGAGACCCAGTACTTC. Protein product: CASRSSGGALETQYF.

V is TRBV6-6 and J is TRBJ2-7, with a possible D match to TRBD1 (5 bases). This CDR3 region has 13 residues. V dropped 5 bases and J dropped 3 bases, with 11 bases sitting between them. The V gene's germline CDR1 is MNHNY and CDR2 SVGAGI (reference sequence). The CDR3 protein is CASSQGFVYEQYV. The DNA of the CDR3 is TGTGCCAGCAGTCAGGGTTTCGTCTACGAGCAGTACGTC.

This clonotype was counted only a few times. The J gene is TRBJ1-5, the V gene TRBV15; TRBD1 might be the D (5 bases). Germline V gene lookup returns CDR1 LNHNV and CDR2 YYDKDF (reference sequence). The CDR3 spans 15 residues. V lost 5 bases and J lost 1, with 12 bases in between. The CDR3 sequence: CATSGGGWSNQPQHF. CDR3 coding DNA: TGTGCCACCAGCGGGGGGGGATGGAGCAATCAGCCCCAGCATTTT.

The rearrangement links TRBV27 to TRBJ1-5, with no clear D. Trimming left V 5 bases short and J 3 bases short, with 11 bases between. The germline CDR1 and CDR2 sequences are MNHEY and SMNVEV (reference sequence). The CDR3 sequence is 14 residues long. The CDR3 spells CASSPRSDNQPQHF. CDR3 coding DNA: TGTGCCAGCAGTCCCCGCAGCGACAATCAGCCCCAGCATTTT.

This clonotype was recorded a few times. V and J are TRBV7-9 and TRBJ2-1; 10 nucleotides agree with TRBD1. V lost 1 base to trimming and J lost 10 bases; unmatched junction nucleotides: 7. The CDR3 covers 15 residues. Germline V gene lookup returns CDR1 SEHNR and CDR2 FQNEAQ (reference sequence). CDR3 coding DNA: TGTGCCAGCAGCTTAGGAGACAGGGGGCTAAACGAGCAGTTCTTC. Its translation: CASSLGDRGLNEQFF.

In its sample, this clonotype was seen a few times. This rearrangement joins TRBV7-9 to TRBJ2-1, with 9 bases matching TRBD2. V shed 3 bases and J 5 bases; nucleotides not matched to a gene: 8. This CDR3 is 16 amino acids long. CDR1 and CDR2 from the germline V gene are SEHNR and FQNEAQ (reference sequence). CDR3 coding DNA: TGTGCCAGCAGCTTGAGCGGGGGGCGCGTCGACAATGAGCAGTTCTTC. It is translated as CASSLSGGRVDNEQFF.

This clonotype occurred a few times. The chain has TRBV4-1 and TRBJ2-1, with 8 bases matching TRBD2. The CDR3 consists of 17 residues. Germline lookup yields CDR1 MGHRA and CDR2 YSYEKL. V lost 4 bases to trimming and J lost 1 base; unmatched junction nucleotides: 9. The CDR3 region has the DNA TGCGCCAGCAGCCTCGAAGCTTCTAGCGGGTCCTACAATGAGCAGTTCTTC. Translating gives CASSLEASSGSYNEQFF.

This clonotype was picked up a small number of times. The V call is TRBV6-1, the J call TRBJ2-7; D remains ambiguous. Germline assignment: CDR1 MNHNS and CDR2 SASEGT. The CDR3 is 11 residues long. V shed 6 bases and J shed 3 bases, with 6 bases lying between them. The CDR3 DNA reads TGTGCCAGCAGCGAGTACTACGAGCAGTACGTC. Encoded protein: CASSEYYEQYV.

This clonotype was seen a handful of times. The V gene is TRBV7-9, the J gene TRBJ2-1; TRBD1 aligns across 10 bases. The J segment lost 8 bases and the V segment lost 5 bases, leaving 9 bases of the junction unmatched. The CDR3 is made up of 15 amino acids. Germline assignment: CDR1 SEHNR and CDR2 FQNEAQ (reference sequence). The DNA of the CDR3 is TGTGCCAGCAGCCCCGGGACCGGGACAGGGGATGAGCAGTTCTTC. Its translation: CASSPGTGTGDEQFF.